Each of the 11 T cell receptor beta chains below was sequenced from the same sample in a study of human T cells and chemical hapten exposure. TCRdb independently ran MiXCR on the RACE reads; one entry per CDR3 protein. The table has 330,000 or so distinct CDR3 sequences, about 6% seen once; the top ten hold approximately 5.4%. As for time point: patch test 2, 6 weeks after DPC sensitization. Treatment in this sample: therapeutic diphenylcyclopropenone sensitization with weekly scalp DPC. This material consisted of whole blood, taken in connection with sensitization to the hapten diphenylcyclopropenone (DPC). All receptors come from a woman under 30 with alopecia areata. Some clones in this sample may be carry-over from other donors' samples.

The chain combines TRBV28 with TRBJ1-2; TRBD1 is a possible D gene (5 bases). With 2 bases removed from V and 0 bases from J, the gap between germline ends came to 13 bases. The CDR3 sequence is 16 residues long. Germline V gene lookup returns CDR1 MDHEN and CDR2 SYDVKM. The CDR3 DNA sequence: TGTGCCAGCAGTTTAGTGGGGGACTTAACTAACTATGGCTACACCTTC. It is translated as CASSLVGDLTNYGYTF.

This clonotype was seen ten or more times. The chain uses TRBV5-1 and TRBJ2-3; the match to TRBD1 covers 8 bases. J gave up 4 bases and V 1 base, and 8 bases lay outside the gene matches. From germline, CDR1 is SGHRS and CDR2 YFSETQ. The CDR3 has 16 residues. The CDR3 DNA reads as TGCGCCAGCAGCTTGCAGGGGGCAGTGGAGGCAGATACGCAGTATTTT. Translating it yields CASSLQGAVEADTQYF.

In this sample, this clonotype turned up a few times. V usage is TRBV5-1 and J usage is TRBJ2-1; D gene unclear. The CDR3 extends over 14 amino acids. V was trimmed by 1 base and J by 6 bases, leaving 11 bases between them. CDR1 and CDR2 (germline): SGHRS, YFSETQ. The CDR3 DNA reads TGCGCCAGCAGCTTGTACGTAGGGCCCAATGAGCAGTTCTTC. Translated: CASSLYVGPNEQFF.

The chain uses TRBV3-1 and TRBJ2-1; TRBD2 is a possible D gene (6 bases). The V gene lost 0 bases and the J gene lost 5 bases, with 11 bases spanning the gap. CDR3 length: 15 amino acids. The germline CDR1 and CDR2 sequences are LGHDT and YNNKEL (reference sequence). The CDR3 is CASSQDIRRDNEQFF. The CDR3 bases are TGTGCCAGCAGCCAAGATATCCGGAGGGACAATGAGCAGTTCTTC.

This clonotype was seen ten or more times. The chain has TRBV7-9 and TRBJ1-3; possibly TRBD1 for D (6 bases). The germline gives CDR1 SEHNR, CDR2 FQNEAQ (reference sequence). The CDR3 totals 13 residues. Trimming removed 8 bases at V and 4 bases at J, with 12 bases between. CDR3 nucleotide sequence: TGTGCCAGCCCGGGGGCGCGAGGAAACACCATATATTTT. Translated: CASPGARGNTIYF.

V usage is TRBV20-1 and J usage is TRBJ1-5, with D hard to call. Germline V gives CDR1 DFQATT, CDR2 SNEGSKA (reference sequence). The CDR3 spans 16 residues. V gave up 5 bases and J gave up 3 bases, with 20 bases separating them. The CDR3 DNA sequence: TGCAGTGCTCCCGGCGGAGGCAGCTTTCTCAATCAGCCCCAGCATTTT. Translated, it gives CSAPGGGSFLNQPQHF.

This clonotype was found many times. The chain carries TRBV12-3 or TRBV12-4 and TRBJ2-1; unclear D gene. There are 12 residues in the CDR3. The V end was cut by 6 bases, the J end by 4 bases, with 7 bases between. Here the CDR3 DNA reads TGTGCCAGCAGACAAACGTACAATGAGCAGTTCTTC. It yields the protein CASRQTYNEQFF.

This clonotype was detected a few times. This rearrangement joins TRBV6-5 to TRBJ2-7; D possibly uses TRBD1 or TRBD2 (6 bases each). The CDR3 covers 14 residues. Trimming took 5 bases from V and 2 from J, leaving 13 bases between them. CDR1 MNHEY and CDR2 SVGAGI come from the germline V gene. CDR3 nucleotide sequence: TGTGCCAGCAGTGGGACCGGGGGCACCTACGAGCAGTACTTC. Translated, it gives CASSGTGGTYEQYF.

This clonotype was counted ten times or more. V usage is TRBV12-3 or TRBV12-4 and J usage is TRBJ2-7, with D possibly matching TRBD1 (8 bases). This CDR3 region has 13 residues. V was trimmed by 2 bases and J by 6 bases, leaving 11 bases between them. The CDR3 DNA follows: TGTGCCAGCAGTTTAAACAGGGGGGGCGAGCAGTACTTC. Protein sequence: CASSLNRGGEQYF.

This clonotype occurred a few times. The V call is TRBV7-2, the J call TRBJ2-5; D might be TRBD1 or TRBD2, each matching 5 bases. This CDR3 has 14 residues. V gave up 4 bases and J gave up 0 bases, with 9 bases separating them. Germline V gene data show CDR1 as SGHTA and CDR2 as FQGNSA. CDR3 residues: CASSWGRDQETQYF. The CDR3 coding sequence is TGTGCCAGCAGCTGGGGACGAGACCAAGAGACCCAGTACTTC.

This clonotype has more than one count but fewer than ten. This sequence joins TRBV7-3 and TRBJ2-3; D not resolved. V was shortened by 2 bases and J by 2 bases, with 14 bases between the two germline ends. Looked up from germline, CDR1 is SGHTA and CDR2 is FQGTGA. CDR3 size: 16 residues. The CDR3 protein is CASSLFGTLNTDTQYF. The CDR3 nucleotides are TGTGCCAGCAGCTTATTTGGCACCTTAAACACAGATACGCAGTATTTT.